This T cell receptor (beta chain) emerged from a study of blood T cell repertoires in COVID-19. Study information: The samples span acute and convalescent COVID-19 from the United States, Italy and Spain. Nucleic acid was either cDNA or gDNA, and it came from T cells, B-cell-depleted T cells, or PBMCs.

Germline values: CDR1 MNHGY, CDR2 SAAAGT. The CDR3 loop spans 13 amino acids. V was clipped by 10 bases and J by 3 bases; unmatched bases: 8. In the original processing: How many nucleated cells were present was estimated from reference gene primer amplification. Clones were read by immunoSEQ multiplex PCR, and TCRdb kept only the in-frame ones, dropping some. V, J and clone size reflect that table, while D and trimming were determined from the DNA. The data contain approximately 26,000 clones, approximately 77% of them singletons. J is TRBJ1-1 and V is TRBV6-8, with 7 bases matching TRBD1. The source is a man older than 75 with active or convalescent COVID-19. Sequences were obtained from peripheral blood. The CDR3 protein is CANQTGVDTEAFF. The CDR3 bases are TGTGCCAACCAAACAGGGGTTGACACTGAAGCTTTCTTT.